This TCR beta chain stems from a study of regulatory T cells in long-lasting Graves disease. This clonotype was seen many times. Its cognate antigen is unknown. As to time point: persistent/refractory GD, antithyroid drugs over 5 years with positive TRAb. With RNA extracted from PBMCs as input, the TCR library was made. Findings and limits, study-wide: Results may be inaccurate due to the small sample size.

Combining iRepertoire HTBI primers with Arm-PCR of CDR3 regions, the authors built TCR beta libraries. Original processing methods: Spanning all samples, the identified segments comprised about 62 TRBV and around 13 TRBJ. TCRdb re-called the multiplex PCR reads with MiXCR, one entry per CDR3 protein. What appears here as the V and J calls and clone size reflects TCRdb's work, not the paper's. Among 600,000 to 850,000 distinct CDR3 sequences listed, around 30% were seen once. This clonotype was sampled from a female donor with Graves disease. Sequences were derived from peripheral blood mononuclear cells (PBMCs), sampled when the disease was refractory, from a patient treated with antithyroid drugs.

The CDR3 bases are TGTGCCAGCAGTTTAGTCGGGGGTCCCTATTCACCCCTCCACTTT. Its protein is CASSLVGGPYSPLHF. The chain recombines TRBV12-3 or TRBV12-4 with TRBJ1-6, with D tentatively TRBD1 (5 bases). Trimming cost V 1 base and J 8 bases, with 12 bases left between them. This CDR3 comprises 15 residues.